The 16 T cell receptor beta chains listed next were all sequenced from one sample in a study of control samples from healthy donors and cancer patients. Profiled with immunoSEQ multiplex PCR; TCRdb holds only in-frame clones, not every one. The sample consists of roughly 120,000 clones, about 94% of them appearing once. Sequencing was performed on blood. Receptors were obtained from a man aged 25 to 40 in good health.

The J gene is TRBJ2-2, the V gene TRBV7-6; 10 nucleotides match TRBD2. J was trimmed by 0 bases and V by 5 bases; bases with no gene match: 3. The CDR3 loop spans 16 amino acids. Germline V gives CDR1 SGHVS, CDR2 FNYEAQ. The CDR3 region has the DNA TGTGCCAGCAGCCAAGGACTAGCGGCGAACACCGGGGAGCTGTTTTTT. The encoded protein is CASSQGLAANTGELFF.

The chain carries TRBV28 and TRBJ1-6; perhaps TRBD1 as D (5 bases). Trimming took 6 bases from V and 8 from J, leaving 17 bases between them. The CDR3 spans 15 residues. Germline CDR1 and CDR2: MDHEN and SYDVKM. The CDR3 reads CASSPDNTLYSPLHF. In nucleotides, the CDR3 is TGTGCCAGCAGCCCGGACAATACCCTATATTCACCCCTCCACTTT.

The genes are TRBV18 and TRBJ1-1, with D possibly being TRBD1 (5 bases). From germline, CDR1 is KGHSH and CDR2 LQKENI. There are 14 residues in the CDR3. V was shortened by 2 bases and J by 0 bases, with 7 bases between the two germline ends. The CDR3 reads CASSPGQLNTEAFF. CDR3 bases: TGTGCCAGCTCACCAGGACAACTGAACACTGAAGCTTTCTTT.

This clone was detected only once. The chain has TRBV19 and TRBJ1-5; 7 positions match TRBD1. This CDR3 has 15 residues. V shed 2 bases and J 6 bases; nucleotides not matched to a gene: 7. Germline CDR1 LNHDA, CDR2 SQIVND (reference sequence). Here the CDR3 DNA reads TGTGCCAGTAGTATAAGACAGGGCGGTTTTCAGCCCCAGCATTTT. This codes for CASSIRQGGFQPQHF.

The chain couples TRBV6-1 to TRBJ1-6; 11 bases line up with TRBD1. Trimming removed 2 bases from V and 7 bases from J; junction bases left unmatched: 1. The CDR3 sequence is 15 residues long. Germline CDR1 and CDR2: MNHNS and SASEGT. In DNA form, the CDR3 reads TGTGCCAGCAGTGAAAGGACAGGGGGCAATTCACCCCTCCACTTT. Translated: CASSERTGGNSPLHF.

The chain recombines TRBV19 with TRBJ1-1; tentative D call: TRBD1 (6 bases). Trimming cost V 7 bases and J 7 bases, with 16 bases left between them. Germline lookup yields CDR1 LNHDA and CDR2 SQIVND (reference sequence). This CDR3 is 13 amino acids long. CDR3 coding DNA: TGTGCCAGTAATGGGGGAACAGGGCTTGAAGCTTTCTTT. It codes for CASNGGTGLEAFF.

This sequence joins TRBV7-9 and TRBJ1-2; perhaps TRBD1 as D (5 bases). The CDR3 has 11 amino acids. Trimming stripped 4 bases from V and 8 bases from J, with 8 bases between. Germline CDR1 and CDR2: SEHNR and FQNEAQ (reference sequence). The CDR3 nucleotides read TGTGCCAGCAGCTGGGAGGGGGGCTACACCTTC. This encodes CASSWEGGYTF.

The CDR3 DNA reads TGTGCCAGCAGCAAAAGACTAATCCCGACAGGGGGAACCGGGGAGCTGTTTTTT. Amino acid sequence: CASSKRLIPTGGTGELFF. The chain recombines TRBV7-6 with TRBJ2-2, with 9 bases matching TRBD1. CDR1 SGHVS and CDR2 FNYEAQ come from the germline V gene. The CDR3 contains 18 residues. V gave up 5 bases and J gave up 5 bases; unmatched junction bases: 15. Full variable domain (missing parts from reference TRBV7-6 and TRBJ2-2): GAGVSQSPRYKVTKRGQDVALRCDPISGHVSLYWYRQALGQGPEFLTYFNYEAQQDKSGLPNDRFSAERPEGSISTLTIQRTEQRDSAMYRCASSKRLIPTGGTGELFFGEGSRLTVL.

This sequence joins TRBV30 and TRBJ2-3, with 14 bases lining up with TRBD2. Germline V gene lookup returns CDR1 GTSNPN and CDR2 SVGIG (reference sequence). The CDR3 runs 17 residues. With 0 bases clipped from V and 2 bases from J, the junction kept 4 bases outside the gene matches. The CDR3 loop reads CAWSVGLAGVSTDTQYF. Here the CDR3 DNA reads TGTGCCTGGAGTGTGGGACTAGCGGGGGTGTCCACAGATACGCAGTATTTT.

V usage is TRBV9 and J usage is TRBJ1-2; possible D gene TRBD1, 6 bases. The CDR3 loop spans 15 amino acids. Trimming stripped 4 bases from V and 3 bases from J, with 16 bases between. Germline assignment: CDR1 SGDLS and CDR2 YYNGEE. CDR3 protein: CASSPGVGGDYGYTF. The CDR3 nucleotides read TGTGCCAGCAGCCCAGGGGTAGGGGGGGACTATGGCTACACCTTC.

V gene TRBV30 combines with J gene TRBJ1-2; no reliable D call. The V gene's germline CDR1 is GTSNPN and CDR2 SVGIG (reference sequence). The CDR3 runs 13 residues. Trimming shortened V by 0 bases and J by 2 bases, and 7 bases separated the two germline ends. CDR3 DNA sequence: TGTGCCTGGAGTGTACAAGCAAACTATGGCTACACCTTC. Translation: CAWSVQANYGYTF. The whole variable domain, remainder taken from reference TRBV30 and TRBJ1-2, is SQTIHQWPATLVQPVGSPLSLECTVEGTSNPNLYWYRQAAGRGLQLLFYSVGIGQISSEVPQNLSASRPQDRQFILSSKKLLLSDSGFYLCAWSVQANYGYTFGSGTRLTVV.

The V gene is TRBV11-2, the J gene TRBJ2-3, with unresolved D. Germline lookup yields CDR1 SGHAT and CDR2 FQNNGV. The CDR3 is made up of 15 amino acids. Trimming shortened V by 1 base and J by 5 bases, and 13 bases separated the two germline ends. In DNA form, the CDR3 reads TGTGCCAGCAGCTTAGTAGAAGGCCATGGAGATACGCAGTATTTT. Translated, it gives CASSLVEGHGDTQYF.

This chain uses TRBV29-1 with TRBJ2-5, with D possibly being TRBD1 (6 bases). Trimming took 3 bases from V and 0 from J, leaving 17 bases between them. Germline V gene data show CDR1 as SQVTM and CDR2 as ANQGSEA. CDR3 length: 16 amino acids. The DNA for the CDR3 is TGCAGCGTTGAGTGGGTGGGCAGGGACAACCAAGAGACCCAGTACTTC. Its protein is CSVEWVGRDNQETQYF. The full variable domain, its missing parts supplied by reference TRBV29-1 and TRBJ2-5, is SAVISQKPSRDICQRGTSLTIQCQVDSQVTMMFWYRQQPGQSLTLIATANQGSEATYESGFVIDKFPISRPNLTFSTLTVSNMSPEDSSIYLCSVEWVGRDNQETQYFGPGTRLLVL.

Turning to this clone: This specimen includes other DNA sequences encoding the same CDR3. Here the CDR3 DNA reads TGTGCCAGCTCACCACCGGGACTAGCGGGGGGGCTCTACAATGAGCAGTTCTTC. This gives the protein CASSPPGLAGGLYNEQFF. The chain joins TRBV18 to TRBJ2-1, with 16 bases matching TRBD2. Germline CDR1 and CDR2: KGHSH and LQKENI. The CDR3 loop spans 18 amino acids. Trimming at V came to 0 bases and at J to 3 bases, leaving 2 bases not matched to a gene.

CDR3 amino acids: CASSIPQADTDTQYF. As DNA, the CDR3 is TGTGCCAGCAGCATTCCTCAGGCCGACACAGATACGCAGTATTTT. V usage is TRBV7-3 and J usage is TRBJ2-3, with D hard to call. CDR3 length: 15 amino acids. Trimming stripped 5 bases from V and 2 bases from J, with 14 bases between. Germline values: CDR1 SGHTA, CDR2 FQGTGA.

This chain connects TRBV30 to TRBJ2-3, with D possibly being TRBD1 (6 bases). Germline CDR1 reads GTSNPN; CDR2 reads SVGIG (reference sequence). CDR3 size: 14 residues. V was clipped by 5 bases and J by 3 bases, with 15 bases between them. The DNA of the CDR3 is TGTGCCTGGGACACAGGGCGAGGGACAGATACGCAGTATTTT. Its translation: CAWDTGRGTDTQYF.